This TCR beta chain was captured by sequencing in a study of T cell repertoires in cytomegalovirus infection. Study-wide context: Both a matching HLA type and CMV infection were indicated by public TCR beta signatures.

Points from the study as a whole: Dominant in the ex vivo response were TCR beta clonotypes restricted by HLA-C and specific for CMV.

TCRdb independently ran MiXCR on the reads; one entry per CDR3 protein. Of 450,000 to 550,000 distinct CDR3 sequences listed, approximately 15% were seen once; the top ten hold roughly 25%. V was clipped by 6 bases and J by 3 bases, with 3 bases between them. The CDR3 has 11 residues. This clonotype was detected ten times or more. Its antigen remains unidentified. The V and J genes are TRBV12-3 or TRBV12-4 and TRBJ2-1; D unresolved. Sequenced input: CD8+ T cells from PBMCs. This clonotype was obtained from a human donor in good health (CMV status not recorded). Some clones in this sample may be carry-over from other donors' samples. CDR3 amino acids: CASRDYNEQFF. CDR3 sequence (DNA): TGTGCCAGCAGGGACTACAATGAGCAGTTCTTC.